The T cell receptor (beta chain) described here comes from a study of T cell repertoires in cytomegalovirus infection. Across the whole study: Newly reported HLA-C-restricted and thoroughly characterized HLA-B-restricted CMV epitopes were employed.

Concerning this clonotype itself: Its antigen remains unidentified.

TCRdb re-called the reads through MiXCR, storing one row per CDR3 protein. The table lists 830,000 or so distinct CDR3 sequences, 32% of them singletons. Study-wide points: HLA-C-restricted TCR beta clonotypes specific for CMV led the ex vivo response.

Germline CDR1 and CDR2: LGHNT and FRNRAP. The germline V and J ends were trimmed by 6 bases and 7 bases, with 22 bases remaining between them. There are 16 residues in the CDR3. This sequence joins TRBV12-5 and TRBJ2-1, with D perhaps matching TRBD1 or TRBD2 (5 bases each). The material was cultured CD8+ T cells from PBMCs, obtained from culture after CMV antigen stimulation. The clonotype originates from a human donor in good health (CMV status not recorded). Some clones in this sample may be carry-over from other donors' samples. As DNA, the CDR3 is TGTGCTAGTGGCCCCCCCGGGACCTTAAGTGGGAATGAGCAGTTCTTC. This encodes CASGPPGTLSGNEQFF.